Listed here is a single TCR beta chain. The data were taken from a study of Graves' ophthalmopathy and Graves' hyperthyroidism. CDR1 SQVTM and CDR2 ANQGSEA come from the germline V gene. The CDR3 spans 11 residues. V lost 6 bases, J lost 10 bases, and 5 bases stayed unmatched. As the template, RNA transcripts were used to amplify TCR beta CDR3 regions. Second-round multiplex PCR followed a first-round RT-PCR using HTBI primers. TCRdb called the multiplex PCR reads again in MiXCR, with one record for every CDR3 protein. The sample contains hundreds of thousands of distinct CDR3 sequences, 35% to 50% of which appear only once.

Sequenced: peripheral blood. The clonotype originates from an adult man with Graves' ophthalmopathy. The rearrangement links TRBV29-1 to TRBJ2-5, with 10 nucleotides matching TRBD1. Written as DNA, the CDR3 is TGCAGCGTCCGGACAGGGGGGGACCAGTACTTC. As protein: CSVRTGGDQYF.